The 20 T cell receptor beta chains below were found in one sample sequenced in a study of blood T cells in healthy people across ages. For the second PCR, which ran for about 7 to 11 cycles, a sample-barcoded 5' primer and a J-beta primer mix were used. One entry per CDR3 protein, called by TCRdb with MiXCR from the 5' RACE reads. The table includes hundreds of thousands of distinct CDR3 sequences, about 37% detected once. The sample consisted of blood. The receptors were sampled from a man between 18 and 35 years old in good health.

Many counts were recorded for this clonotype. The chain is built from TRBV5-1 and TRBJ1-1; D may be TRBD1 (6 bases). This CDR3 has 14 amino acids. CDR1 is SGHRS and CDR2 is YFSETQ in the germline V gene. Trimming stripped 4 bases from V and 3 bases from J, with 13 bases between. As DNA, the CDR3 is TGCGCCAGCAGCCCCGAAGGGGGGGACACTGAAGCTTTCTTT. This encodes CASSPEGGDTEAFF.

This clonotype was seen more than once but under ten times. The chain recombines TRBV12-3 or TRBV12-4 with TRBJ1-6; D not certain. V was clipped by 6 bases and J by 9 bases, with 9 bases between them. CDR3 length equals 12 residues. The CDR3 DNA is TGTGCCAGCAGCCTGTTGAGTTCACCCCTCCACTTT. It translates to CASSLLSSPLHF.

Only a few counts were recorded for this clonotype. The CDR3 DNA follows: TGTGCCAGCAGCCCAGGGGAAGCCTATGGCTACACCTTC. It is translated as CASSPGEAYGYTF. The chain is built from TRBV7-2 and TRBJ1-2, with a possible D match to TRBD1 (6 bases). CDR3 size: 13 residues. V was clipped by 5 bases and J by 4 bases, with 11 bases between them. Germline lookup yields CDR1 SGHTA and CDR2 FQGNSA.

This clonotype was detected a few times. CDR3 protein: CSARGRMNTEAFF. DNA for the CDR3: TGCAGTGCTAGAGGACGGATGAACACTGAAGCTTTCTTT. This sequence joins TRBV20-1 and TRBJ1-1; the D is unclear. CDR1 and CDR2 from the germline V gene are DFQATT and SNEGSKA (reference sequence). V lost 1 base, J lost 0 bases, and 6 bases lay in between. The CDR3 totals 13 residues.

V gene TRBV29-1 combines with J gene TRBJ1-4, with D possibly TRBD1 on 5 matching bases. The CDR3 runs to 14 residues. CDR1 is SQVTM, CDR2 ANQGSEA, per germline. The germline V and J ends were trimmed by 3 bases and 7 bases, with 15 bases remaining between them. This CDR3 is CSVEVQGGIEKLFF. For the CDR3, the DNA is TGCAGCGTTGAGGTCCAGGGAGGAATTGAAAAACTGTTTTTT.

The table lists this clonotype with many counts. The chain recombines TRBV6-5 with TRBJ1-2; TRBD1 matches at 9 bases. From germline, CDR1 is MNHEY and CDR2 SVGAGI. J lost 4 bases, V lost 5 bases, and 11 bases had no gene match. The length of the CDR3 is 16 residues. The CDR3 DNA reads TGTGCCAGCAGTCCCAACAGACCGACAGGGGGCTATGGCTACACCTTC. Protein sequence: CASSPNRPTGGYGYTF.

This clonotype was seen a few times. The rearrangement joins TRBV6-5 to TRBJ1-5; TRBD1 is a possible D gene (6 bases). From germline, CDR1 is MNHEY and CDR2 SVGAGI. CDR3 length: 13 residues. The V and J ends lost 8 bases and 6 bases respectively, with 14 bases between them. The CDR3 DNA is TGTGCCAGCTCCCCGGGACACTCTCAGCCCCAGCATTTT. Its protein product is CASSPGHSQPQHF.

Comments on this clonotype: A much more abundant neighbour one base away suggests this may be a read error. The CDR3 region is CASSYSRELDYKQYF. The CDR3 DNA reads as TGTGCCAGCAGTTACTCGAGGGAGTTGGACTACAAGCAGTACTTC. The chain recombines TRBV6-5 with TRBJ2-7; D might be TRBD2 (6 bases). Germline CDR1 and CDR2: MNHEY and SVGAGI. The CDR3 consists of 15 residues.

This clonotype was recorded at least ten times. The V call is TRBV20-1, the J call TRBJ1-2, with D possibly matching TRBD1 (6 bases). The germline CDR1 and CDR2 sequences are DFQATT and SNEGSKA (reference sequence). This CDR3 spans 15 amino acids. Trimming removed 1 base from V and 8 bases from J, with 20 bases in between. As DNA, the CDR3 is TGCAGTGCTAGAGCCATCACAGGGAGCTCTGGGGGCTACACCTTC. Amino acids: CSARAITGSSGGYTF.

The V gene is TRBV20-1, the J gene TRBJ2-5, with a tentative D call TRBD1 (6 bases). This CDR3 has 15 amino acids. Germline V gene lookup returns CDR1 DFQATT and CDR2 SNEGSKA (reference sequence). Trimming left V 6 bases short and J 3 bases short, with 20 bases between. The CDR3 coding sequence is TGCAGTGCAGCTATCCCAGGGGAAACTGAAGAGACCCAGTACTTC. Protein sequence: CSAAIPGETEETQYF.

In its sample, this clonotype was seen a few times. The chain joins TRBV4-1 to TRBJ2-2; D possibly corresponds to TRBD2 (6 bases). Trimming removed 1 base at V and 1 base at J, with 10 bases between. Germline V gene data show CDR1 as MGHRA and CDR2 as YSYEKL. The CDR3 contains 16 residues. CDR3 sequence reads: CASSQAGTLNTGELFF. CDR3 DNA: TGCGCCAGCAGCCAAGCGGGGACTCTGAACACCGGGGAGCTGTTTTTT.

V and J are TRBV6-2 or TRBV6-3 and TRBJ2-3; TRBD1 or TRBD2 may be the D gene (6 bases each). The CDR3 sequence is 17 residues long. The germline CDR1 and CDR2 sequences are MNHEY and SVGEGT. Trimming cost V 0 bases and J 5 bases, with 18 bases left between them. The CDR3 DNA is TGTGCCAGCAGTTACTCGAGGAGGGGGACGGTTTTAGATACGCAGTATTTT. Translating gives CASSYSRRGTVLDTQYF.

This clonotype has just a few counts. The chain couples TRBV6-6 to TRBJ2-3; 7 bases map to TRBD2. Losses at the gene ends were 11 bases for V and 3 bases for J; bases not matched to a gene: 8. The CDR3 is 13 residues long. CDR1 and CDR2 from the germline V gene are MNHNY and SVGAGI (reference sequence). The CDR3 region is CAGRDGGTDTQYF. The CDR3 DNA sequence: TGTGCCGGAAGGGACGGGGGGACAGATACGCAGTATTTT.

This clonotype was seen more than once but under ten times. The V and J genes are TRBV6-6 and TRBJ1-1; 11 nucleotides line up with TRBD1. V shed 6 bases and J 4 bases; nucleotides not matched to a gene: 13. The CDR3 covers 17 residues. Germline V lookup: CDR1 MNHNY, CDR2 SVGAGI (reference sequence). DNA for the CDR3: TGTGCCAGCAGCCCAGTCCCGGGACAGGGGGAAGGCACTGAAGCTTTCTTT. Its translation is CASSPVPGQGEGTEAFF.

Regarding this clonotype: One junction end does not reproduce the germline sequence, and a read error may be involved. This rearrangement joins TRBV5-6 to TRBJ1-2; D unresolved. Looked up from germline, CDR1 is SGHDT and CDR2 is YYEEEE. The CDR3 contains 13 residues. CDR3 amino acids: CAGSLARRDGYTF. CDR3 DNA sequence: TGTGCCGGCAGCTTAGCCCGGAGGGATGGCTACACCTTC.

This chain links TRBV2 with TRBJ2-7; 11 bases are a match to TRBD2. This CDR3 is built from 14 residues. V was pared by 6 bases and J by 4 bases, with 5 bases of the junction left unmatched. The germline V gene encodes CDR1 SNHLY and CDR2 FYNNEI. CDR3 DNA sequence: TGTGCCAGCAGCATACTAGCGGGAGAATACGAGCAGTACTTC. Its protein is CASSILAGEYEQYF. The complete variable domain, with remaining parts taken from reference TRBV2 and TRBJ2-7, reads EPEVTQTPSHQVTQMGQEVILRCVPISNHLYFYWYRQILGQKVEFLVSFYNNEISEKSEIFDDQFSVERPDGSNFTLKIRSTKLEDSAMYFCASSILAGEYEQYFGPGTRLTVT.

This chain connects TRBV12-3 or TRBV12-4 to TRBJ1-6; 8 nucleotides align to TRBD1. The V segment lost 6 bases and the J segment 7 bases; nucleotides outside the gene matches: 5. CDR3 length: 14 residues. The chain's CDR3 is CASRPGTGNSPLHF. The DNA of the CDR3 is TGTGCCAGCAGGCCCGGGACAGGAAATTCACCCCTCCACTTT.

This sequence joins TRBV5-5 and TRBJ1-2; TRBD1 matches at 7 bases. This CDR3 contains 15 residues. V shed 4 bases, J shed 8 bases, and the junction held 14 bases outside the gene matches. In germline, CDR1 is SGHKS, CDR2 YYEKEE (reference sequence). In DNA, the CDR3 is TGTGCCAGCAGCGTACACGCGACAGGGCTAGTAGGCTACACCTTC. Its protein is CASSVHATGLVGYTF.

This clonotype was observed a few times. The V and J genes are TRBV7-9 and TRBJ1-2; a weak D match, TRBD1 (5 bases). V was pared by 8 bases and J by 3 bases, with 16 bases between. The V gene's germline CDR1 is SEHNR and CDR2 FQNEAQ (reference sequence). The CDR3 loop spans 14 amino acids. In DNA, the CDR3 is TGTGCCAGCTCCCGGGACTACGGGGACTATGGCTACACCTTC. This codes for CASSRDYGDYGYTF.

This sequence joins TRBV29-1 and TRBJ2-7; no clear D gene. The DNA matches TRBJ2-5 better at its end, which makes the J call doubtful. Per germline, CDR1 SQVTM and CDR2 ANQGSEA. The CDR3 covers 12 residues. In DNA, the CDR3 is TGCAGCGTTGAGGACGGGTGGAAGACCCAGTACTTC. Translation gives CSVEDGWKTQYF.